The source of this TCR beta chain is a study of blood T cells in healthy people across ages. Study findings and constraints: CMV status of donors was unknown, possibly confounding expanded clonotype changes.

This clonotype has a single count. Its antigen remains unidentified. The use of a sample-barcoded 5' primer and a J-beta primer mix characterized a second PCR of roughly 6 to 11 cycles. Every cDNA molecule carried a tag from a template-switch adaptor bearing 12 random nucleotides. TCRdb independently ran MiXCR on the 5' RACE reads; one entry per CDR3 protein. The profile covers approximately 690,000 distinct CDR3 sequences, with over 40% appearing a single time and around 32% taken by the ten largest. Sequences were obtained from blood. The origin of this receptor is a man aged 80 or over in good health.

The CDR3 nucleotides are TGTGCCAGCAGCGCAGACTCACTAGCGGGGGGGCGGTTCTTC. Translation: CASSADSLAGGRFF. The chain employs TRBV9 and TRBJ2-1; 13 bases line up with TRBD2. Germline assignment: CDR1 SGDLS and CDR2 YYNGEE. CDR3 length: 14 amino acids. With 3 bases clipped from V and 15 bases from J, the junction kept 9 bases outside the gene matches.